A single count supports the clone carrying this T cell receptor beta chain. Its target is unknown. Mismatch repair deficiency was confirmed in all patients, by PCR or immunohistochemistry. V lost 5 bases and J 5 bases, leaving 16 bases between the germline ends. Germline lookup yields CDR1 MNHEY and CDR2 SMNVEV (reference sequence). The CDR3 runs to 14 residues. The data were taken from a study of PD-1 blockade in mismatch repair-deficient tumors. Overall study: Patients had 12 mismatch repair-deficient cancer types, all previously treated and progressing. Overall study findings and caveats: Tumor-resident clones, often absent from pretreatment blood, expanded after pembrolizumab and then contracted.

TCRdb's table, derived via immunoSEQ multiplex PCR, lists solely in-frame clones and lacks some. In the table there are more than 95,000 clones, approximately 90% of which are singletons. This sequence was found in an adult with mismatch repair-deficient cancer. The specimen was peripheral blood, collected 44 weeks after starting pembrolizumab. This chain connects TRBV27 to TRBJ2-7, with unresolved D. The CDR3 region is CASSHYPEGDEQYF. CDR3 coding DNA: TGTGCCAGCAGTCATTACCCCGAAGGCGACGAGCAGTACTTC.